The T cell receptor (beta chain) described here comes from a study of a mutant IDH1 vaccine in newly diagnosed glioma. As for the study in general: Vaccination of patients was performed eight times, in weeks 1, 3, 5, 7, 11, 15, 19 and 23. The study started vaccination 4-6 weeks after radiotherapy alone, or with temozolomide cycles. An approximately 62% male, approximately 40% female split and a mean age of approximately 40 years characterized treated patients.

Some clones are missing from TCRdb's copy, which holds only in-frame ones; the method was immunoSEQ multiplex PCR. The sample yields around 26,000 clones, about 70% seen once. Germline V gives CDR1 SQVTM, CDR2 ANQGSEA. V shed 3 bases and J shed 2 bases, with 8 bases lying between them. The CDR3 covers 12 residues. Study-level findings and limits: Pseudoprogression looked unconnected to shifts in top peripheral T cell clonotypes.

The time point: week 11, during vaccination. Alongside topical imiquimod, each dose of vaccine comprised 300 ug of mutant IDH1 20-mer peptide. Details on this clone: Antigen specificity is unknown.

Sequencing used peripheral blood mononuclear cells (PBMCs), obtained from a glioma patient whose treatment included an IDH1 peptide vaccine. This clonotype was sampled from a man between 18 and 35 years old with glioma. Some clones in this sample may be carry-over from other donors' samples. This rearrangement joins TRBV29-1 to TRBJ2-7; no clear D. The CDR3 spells CSVEDGAYEQYF. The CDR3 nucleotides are TGCAGCGTTGAGGACGGAGCCTACGAGCAGTACTTC.